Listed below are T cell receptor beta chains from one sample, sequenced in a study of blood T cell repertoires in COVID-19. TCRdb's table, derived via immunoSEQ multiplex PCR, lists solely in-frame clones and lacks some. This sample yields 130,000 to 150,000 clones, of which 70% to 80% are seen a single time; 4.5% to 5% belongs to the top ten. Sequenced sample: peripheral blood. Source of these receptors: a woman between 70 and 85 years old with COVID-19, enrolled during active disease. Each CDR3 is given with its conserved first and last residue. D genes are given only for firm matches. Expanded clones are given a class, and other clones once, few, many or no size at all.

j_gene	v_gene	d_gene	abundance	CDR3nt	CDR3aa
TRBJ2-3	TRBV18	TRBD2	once	TGTGCCAGCTCACCAACCAGCGGGGTCACAGATACGCAGTATTTT	CASSPTSGVTDTQYF
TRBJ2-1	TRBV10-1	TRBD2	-	TGCGCCACCTGGCGTGCTAGCGGGGACAATGAGCAGTTCTTC	CATWRASGDNEQFF
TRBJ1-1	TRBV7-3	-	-	TGTGCCAGCAGCTTTGACAGGTACACTGAAGCTTTCTTT	CASSFDRYTEAFF
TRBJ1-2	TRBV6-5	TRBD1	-	TGTGCCAGCAGTAGACAGGGATTTAACTATGGCTACACCTTC	CASSRQGFNYGYTF
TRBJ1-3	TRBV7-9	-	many	TGTGCCAGCAGCCACGACAGCCCCTCTGGAAACACCATATATTTT	CASSHDSPSGNTIYF
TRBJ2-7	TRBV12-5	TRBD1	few	TGTGCTAGTGGTTTGGACAGGGGACAGGTACAATTC	CASGLDRGQVQF
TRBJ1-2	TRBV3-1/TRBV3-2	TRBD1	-	TGTGCCAGCAGCCCAACTACAGGGGGCCGTAACTATGGCTACACCTTC	CASSPTTGGRNYGYTF
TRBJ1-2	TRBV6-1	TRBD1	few	TGTGCCAGCAGTGTGGACAGGGGGCGCGGAATTCGTGGCTACACCTTC	CASSVDRGRGIRGYTF
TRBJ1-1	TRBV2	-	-	TGTGCCAGCAGTGAGGTCCCGGGAGCTTTCTTT	CASSEVPGAFF
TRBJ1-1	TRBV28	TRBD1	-	TGTGCCATCAAAACCGGACAGGAGATTGAAGCTTTCTTT	CAIKTGQEIEAFF
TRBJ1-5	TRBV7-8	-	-	TGTGCCAGCAGCTTGTCCAGGGGTGATCAGCCCCAGCATTTT	CASSLSRGDQPQHF
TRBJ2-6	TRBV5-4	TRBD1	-	TGTGCCAGCAGCTCGGACAGGGAGCTCTCTGGGGCCAACGTCCTGACTTTC	CASSSDRELSGANVLTF
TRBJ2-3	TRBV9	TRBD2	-	TGTGCCAGCAGCGGAGCGGGAGCTCGGGATACGCAGTATTTT	CASSGAGARDTQYF
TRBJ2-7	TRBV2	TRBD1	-	TGTGCCAGCAGACGATTACCGGGACAGGGGGCCTACGAGCAGTACTTC	CASRRLPGQGAYEQYF
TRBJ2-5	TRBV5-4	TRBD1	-	TGTGCCAGCAGCCCCGGGACAGGGCGAGAGACCCAGTACTTC	CASSPGTGRETQYF
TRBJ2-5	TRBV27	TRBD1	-	TGTGCCAGCAGTCCCCGGACAGGCCGACAAGAGACCCAGTACTTC	CASSPRTGRQETQYF
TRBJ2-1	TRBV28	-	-	TGTGCCAGCAGTTTAAATGCGGTGAATGAGCAGTTCTTC	CASSLNAVNEQFF
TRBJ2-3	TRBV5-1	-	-	TGCGCCAGCAGCCTCAGGGGTCGAACAGATACGCAGTATTTT	CASSLRGRTDTQYF
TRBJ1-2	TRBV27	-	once	TGTGCCAGCAGTTCCTTATGGGGCTCGGGCTACACCTTC	CASSSLWGSGYTF
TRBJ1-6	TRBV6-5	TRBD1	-	TGTGCCAGCACCAGGGGACAGACGGATTCACCCCTCCACTTT	CASTRGQTDSPLHF
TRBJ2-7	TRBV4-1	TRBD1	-	TGCGCCAGCAGCCGCGGACAGGGAGGAACCGATTACGAGCAGTACTTC	CASSRGQGGTDYEQYF
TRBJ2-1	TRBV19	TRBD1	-	TGTGCCAGTAGTGCGGGACAGGGAAGTGAGCAGTTCTTC	CASSAGQGSEQFF
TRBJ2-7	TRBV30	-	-	TGTGCCTGGAGGGAACCGGGGATGGGACAACCCTACGAGCAGTACTTC	CAWREPGMGQPYEQYF
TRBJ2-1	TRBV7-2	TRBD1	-	TGTGCCAGCAGCTCCCGCCCTACAGGGGCTAACAATGAGCAGTTCTTC	CASSSRPTGANNEQFF
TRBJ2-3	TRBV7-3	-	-	TGTGCCAGCAGCCCTGCCGGGGGTACGCAGTATTTT	CASSPAGGTQYF
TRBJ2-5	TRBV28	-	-	TGTGCCAGCAGTGGGAGGGGGAGTCTCGAAGAGACCCAGTACTTC	CASSGRGSLEETQYF
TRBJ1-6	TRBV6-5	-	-	TGTGCCAGCAGTTACTCGTTATCGGGGTGGAATTCACCCCTCCACTTT	CASSYSLSGWNSPLHF
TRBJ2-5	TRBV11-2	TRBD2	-	TGTGCCAGCAGCTTAGGGACCAGCGGGAGGGAGACCCAGTACTTC	CASSLGTSGRETQYF
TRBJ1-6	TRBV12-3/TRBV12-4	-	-	TGTGCCAGCAGTTTTAGTCTGTCACCCCTCCACTTT	CASSFSLSPLHF
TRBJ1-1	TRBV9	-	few	TGTGCCAGCAGCTCACTCGGACTGGGGAAAGCTTTCTTT	CASSSLGLGKAFF
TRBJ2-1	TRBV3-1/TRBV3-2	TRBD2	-	TGTGCCAGCAGCCCCTACGGGACTAGCGGGGGTTCAGCTTCCTACAATGAGCAGTTCTTC	CASSPYGTSGGSASYNEQFF
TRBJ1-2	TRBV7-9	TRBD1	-	TGTGCCAGCAGCCCGGGAGCGGACAGGGCAGACTATGGCTACACCTTC	CASSPGADRADYGYTF
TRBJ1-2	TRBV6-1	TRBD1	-	TGTGCCAGCAGTGAGACCGCGACAGGGTTAGGCTACACCTTC	CASSETATGLGYTF
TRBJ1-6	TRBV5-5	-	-	TGTGCCAGCAGCCACCACCAGCGAGGTGAGGGTTCACCCCTCCACTTT	CASSHHQRGEGSPLHF
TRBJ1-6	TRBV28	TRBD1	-	TGTGCCAGCAGGACTGGACAGGGGATTCGAAATTCACCCCTCCACTTT	CASRTGQGIRNSPLHF
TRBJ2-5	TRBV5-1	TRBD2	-	TGCGCCAGCAGCTTGGGACTAGCGGGGGAGACCCAGTACTTC	CASSLGLAGETQYF